What follows describes a single T cell receptor beta chain. The CDR3 has 15 residues. The ends were cut back, 2 bases at V and 8 bases at J, with 18 bases in the middle. Per the germline V gene, CDR1 is LGHNA and CDR2 is YSLEER. This sample stems from a study of blood T cell repertoires in COVID-19. On the study more broadly: T cells, B-cell-depleted T cells, or PBMCs provided the cDNA or gDNA that served as material.

In the original analysis: Estimation of nucleated cell counts was performed using reference gene primer amplification. Profiling relied on immunoSEQ multiplex PCR, and the TCRdb table lists in-frame clones only, not all of them. That table gives V, J and clone size, and the DNA gave D and trimming. The sample lists about 230,000 clones, roughly nine tenths seen once, with approximately 12% in the top ten. V and J are TRBV4-3 and TRBJ1-2; no clear D. This receptor was obtained from a woman aged 18 to 35 who had recovered from COVID-19. The source material was peripheral blood. CDR3 residues: CASSQSSPRLYGYTF. CDR3 sequence (DNA): TGCGCCAGCAGCCAATCAAGTCCCAGATTATACGGCTACACCTTC.